This record covers a single TCR beta chain. Its specific antigen is unknown. No much larger clonotype is one base removed from it; base qualities were not supplied. The entry originates in a study of radiation and T cells in renal cell carcinoma (dated by TCRdb to 2019 to 2021). With regard to the full study: Samples came from a clinical trial, in which primary renal cell carcinomas received 15 Gy stereotactic body radiation therapy followed by nephrectomy 4 weeks later. TCR beta sequencing covered 50 to 55 samples in total, comprising around 25 tumors and about 27 peripheral blood samples. Across all 53 samples, 4,016,671 unique CDR3 nucleotide sequences encoding 2,658,974 unique CDR3 amino acid sequences were identified. The paper as a whole reports these results and caveats: Dynamics of the blood repertoire were not tracked past 4 weeks after treatment. Because no pretreatment tumor biopsies were available, whether clonotypes were present in the tumor at baseline could not be determined. The single-armed trial design could not address effects of radiation dose or scheduling on the TCR repertoire. In blood, the top tumor clonotypes increased from baseline to 2 weeks after radiation and then shrank by 4 weeks, which suggests a temporary expansion of tumor-resident clones.

V loses 4 bases, J loses 7 bases, and the germline ends lie 16 bases apart. The CDR3 measures 15 amino acids from cysteine to phenylalanine. Only CDR3 DNA is held: 45 bases, read in frame from base 1. Based on the germline V gene, the CDR1 and CDR2 sequences are MNHNS and SASEGT. TCR beta libraries were generated from genomic DNA with the immunoSEQ kit, following the manufacturer's recommendations. For library preparation, a first multiplex PCR was performed with proprietary primers, followed by a second PCR in which unique barcodes were added, and bead cleanups were performed after each round. Each sample batch included a kit-provided positive control reaction and a negative control reaction. The final libraries were assessed on an Agilent 4200 TapeStation D1000 ScreenTape, pooled by volume, and quantified by qPCR. An Illumina NextSeq500 fitted with a MidOutput 150-cycle cartridge performed the sequencing, running 156 Read1 cycles and 15 Index1 cycles with the kit's custom primers. The pooled library was loaded at around 1.1 pM with an approximately 22% PhiX control spike-in. The original pipeline was this. The vendor-processed data were analyzed in R, and a clonotype was defined as all T cells that share the same CDR3 nucleotide sequence. In the clone abundance analyses, frequencies in each sample were normalized to that sample's 10,000 most abundant clones. Before analysis, public T cell clones were removed, and these numbered fewer than six per sample on average. A difference in abundance of at least 32-fold between compartments was used to define tumor-enriched and baseline blood-enriched clonotypes. A beta-binomial differential abundance model was used to identify clonotypes that expanded or contracted between blood time points. The Baroni-Urbani and Buser coefficient was used to measure tumor-blood repertoire similarity, and groups were compared with two-tailed Wilcoxon tests in R. Not all clones reach the TCRdb copy of this immuneACCESS table, which keeps in-frame sequences only. Checked studies attribute under half of the gap to unresolved V genes and leave the rest unexplained. D and trimming were read from the DNA, whereas the V and J calls and clone size are those reported in that table. In this sample the table shows 130,000 or so clones, 70% to 90% of which occur a single time. The biggest ten clones account for around 12% of the sample.

The time point label on this specimen signifies: baseline pretreatment blood. In the paper's terms, the treatment or condition label means: 15 Gy SBRT to primary tumor, nephrectomy 4 weeks later. To follow tumor-enriched clonotypes, peripheral blood was collected serially from radiation-treated patients at baseline and again at 2 weeks and 4 weeks after SBRT. All patients had renal cell carcinoma with clear cell pathology. Genomic DNA for TCR sequencing was prepared using the QIAamp DNA Blood Mini Kit (Qiagen). The analyses included only samples that passed all quality control checks. This specimen consisted of blood, obtained from a patient whose treatment included radiotherapy and nephrectomy. The TCR originated in a woman between 50 and 59 years old with renal cell carcinoma. This receptor chain uses TRBV6-1 and TRBJ1-4; TRBD1 is perhaps the D gene, given 6 matching bases. CDR3 region: CASSAGAAVAEKLFF. The DNA is TGTGCCAGCAGTGCGGGGGCGGCGGTTGCTGAAAAACTGTTTTTT.